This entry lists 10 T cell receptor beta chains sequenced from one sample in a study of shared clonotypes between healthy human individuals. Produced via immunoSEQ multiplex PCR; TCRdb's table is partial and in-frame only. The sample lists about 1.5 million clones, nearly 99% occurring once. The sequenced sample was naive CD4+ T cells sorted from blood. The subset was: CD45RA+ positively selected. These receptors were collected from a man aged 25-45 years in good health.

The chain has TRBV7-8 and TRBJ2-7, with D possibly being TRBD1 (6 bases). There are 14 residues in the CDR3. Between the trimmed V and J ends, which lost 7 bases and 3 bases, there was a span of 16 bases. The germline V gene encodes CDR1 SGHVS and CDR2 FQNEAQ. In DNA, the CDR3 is TGTGCCAGCACCCCTGTCGGACAGAGCTACGAGCAGTACTTC. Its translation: CASTPVGQSYEQYF.

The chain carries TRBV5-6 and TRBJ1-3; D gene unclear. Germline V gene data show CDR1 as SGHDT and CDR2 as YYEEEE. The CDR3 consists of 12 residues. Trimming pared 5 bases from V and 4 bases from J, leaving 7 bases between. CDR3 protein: CASSLRGNTIYF. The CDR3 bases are TGTGCCAGCAGTTTGCGAGGAAACACCATATATTTT.

Here the CDR3 reads CASSFRGGNEQFF. The CDR3 nucleotides are TGCGCCAGCAGCTTCAGGGGAGGGAATGAGCAGTTCTTC. The gene calls are TRBV5-1 and TRBJ2-1; possibly TRBD2 for D (7 bases). V lost 2 bases and J 7 bases, leaving 10 bases between the germline ends. The CDR3 covers 13 residues. CDR1 and CDR2 (germline): SGHRS, YFSETQ.

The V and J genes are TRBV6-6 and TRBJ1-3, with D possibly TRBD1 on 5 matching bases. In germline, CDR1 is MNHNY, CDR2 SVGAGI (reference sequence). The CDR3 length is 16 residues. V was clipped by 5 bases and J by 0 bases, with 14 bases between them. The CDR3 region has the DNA TGTGCCAGCAGTAACGGGGGGAGGGGCTCTGGAAACACCATATATTTT. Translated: CASSNGGRGSGNTIYF.

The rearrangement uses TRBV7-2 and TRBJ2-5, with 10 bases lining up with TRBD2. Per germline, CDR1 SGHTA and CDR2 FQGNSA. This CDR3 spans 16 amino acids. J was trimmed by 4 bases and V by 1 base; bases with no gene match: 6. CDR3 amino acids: CASSLVPSGRRETQYF. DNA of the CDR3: TGTGCCAGCAGCTTAGTCCCTAGCGGGAGACGAGAGACCCAGTACTTC.

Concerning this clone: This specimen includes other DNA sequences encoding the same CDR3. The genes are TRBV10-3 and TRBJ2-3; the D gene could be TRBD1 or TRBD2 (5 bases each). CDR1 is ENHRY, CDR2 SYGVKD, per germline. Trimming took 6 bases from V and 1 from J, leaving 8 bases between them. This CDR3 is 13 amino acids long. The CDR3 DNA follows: TGTGCCATCAGGGGGGTGGGCACAGATACGCAGTATTTT. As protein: CAIRGVGTDTQYF.

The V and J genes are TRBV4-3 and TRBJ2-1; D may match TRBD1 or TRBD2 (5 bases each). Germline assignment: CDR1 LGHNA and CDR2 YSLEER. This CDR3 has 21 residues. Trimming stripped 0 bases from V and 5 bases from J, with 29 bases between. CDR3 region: CASSQDRSVWQGALTHNEQFF. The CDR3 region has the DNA TGCGCCAGCAGCCAAGATCGGTCGGTATGGCAGGGAGCCCTTACCCACAATGAGCAGTTCTTC.

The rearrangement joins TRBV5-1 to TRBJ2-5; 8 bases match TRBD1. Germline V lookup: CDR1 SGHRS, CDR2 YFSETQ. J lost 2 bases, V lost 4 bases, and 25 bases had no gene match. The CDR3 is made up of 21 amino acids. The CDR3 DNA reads TGCGCCAGCAGCCTTACCGCAGGGGGCGTAAGTAGGGGGCTCTGGCAAGAGACCCAGTACTTC. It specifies CASSLTAGGVSRGLWQETQYF.

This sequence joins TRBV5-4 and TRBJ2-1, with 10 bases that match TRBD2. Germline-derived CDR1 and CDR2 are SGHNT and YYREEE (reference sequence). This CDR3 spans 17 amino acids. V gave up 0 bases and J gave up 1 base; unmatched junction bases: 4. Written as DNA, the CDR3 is TGTGCCAGCAGCTTGGCCGAGCGGGGGGGGTCCTACAATGAGCAGTTCTTC. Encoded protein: CASSLAERGGSYNEQFF. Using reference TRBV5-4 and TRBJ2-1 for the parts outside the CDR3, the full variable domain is ETGVTQSPTHLIKTRGQQVTLRCSSQSGHNTVSWYQQALGQGPQFIFQYYREEENGRGNFPPRFSGLQFPNYSSELNVNALELDDSALYLCASSLAERGGSYNEQFFGPGTRLTVL.

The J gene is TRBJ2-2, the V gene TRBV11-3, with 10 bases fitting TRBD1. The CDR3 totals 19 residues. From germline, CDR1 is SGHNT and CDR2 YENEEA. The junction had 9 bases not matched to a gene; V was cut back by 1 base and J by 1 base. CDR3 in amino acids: CASSLGRVWTGGNTGELFF. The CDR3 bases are TGTGCCAGCAGCTTAGGAAGGGTTTGGACAGGGGGGAACACCGGGGAGCTGTTTTTT.